These T cell receptor beta chains were read from a single sample in a study of blood T cell repertoires in COVID-19. Assay used: immunoSEQ multiplex PCR; TCRdb lists only in-frame clones, some missing. Among about 280,000 clones listed, 89% were seen once. Sequences were obtained from peripheral blood. The receptor source for this set is a woman aged 40 to 49 who had recovered from COVID-19. Each CDR3 is given with its conserved first and last residue. Each record gives: J gene, V gene, CDR3 length, CDR3 protein.

TRBJ2-3	TRBV6-5	12	CASRATGHTQYF
TRBJ2-3	TRBV6-1	16	CASSEWASGTTDTQYF
TRBJ2-2	TRBV27	15	CASSFGQVHTGELFF
TRBJ2-5	TRBV19	18	CASSMDGPGLGAQETQYF
TRBJ2-1	TRBV7-9	15	CASSPRGLASNEQFF
TRBJ1-5	TRBV28	15	CASSFTGSRNQPQHF
TRBJ1-5	TRBV28	14	CASSLGAGGRPQHF
TRBJ2-1	TRBV30	11	CAWGEGVEQFF
TRBJ2-7	TRBV6-1	14	CASSRLAGNYEQYF
TRBJ2-5	TRBV5-1	15	CASSPSLAGIETQYF
TRBJ2-3	TRBV10-3	12	CAISTGGDTQYF
TRBJ1-1	TRBV9	14	CASSVESVNTEAFF
TRBJ2-5	TRBV24-1	19	CATSDPERDRGPNQETQYF
TRBJ1-1	TRBV7-9	13	CASSSHTNTEAFF
TRBJ2-1	TRBV6-5	12	CASRGTSDEQFF
TRBJ2-2	TRBV7-2	15	CASSPPGPNTGELFF
TRBJ1-2	TRBV6-5	14	CASRVEEGFYGYTF
TRBJ2-3	TRBV2	14	CASDGGLITDTQYF
TRBJ2-7	TRBV7-6	14	CASSELAGSYEQYF
TRBJ2-7	TRBV6-6	15	CASSYVASGSYEQYF
TRBJ1-3	TRBV5-4	17	CASSRLPQGLSGNTIYF
TRBJ2-5	TRBV24-1	14	CDGLAGDGVETQYF
TRBJ2-3	TRBV7-2	14	CASSLGFTSDTQYF
TRBJ2-5	TRBV18	17	CASSPGPGTPTSETQYF
TRBJ1-2	TRBV7-9	14	CASSLGTGAGGYTF
TRBJ2-3	TRBV11-1	16	CASNFGLGVGTDTQYF
TRBJ2-1	TRBV7-8	21	CASSFDLAGVLAEGSYNEQFF
TRBJ1-1	TRBV5-1	14	CASSVDPGSTEAFF
TRBJ2-1	TRBV19	15	CASSTGLAGYNEQFF
TRBJ1-3	TRBV14	16	CASSQTTGISGNTIYF
TRBJ1-5	TRBV5-6	13	CASSDSNNQPQHF
TRBJ2-2	TRBV7-9	14	CASTPGLNTGELFF
TRBJ1-1	TRBV12-3/TRBV12-4	13	CASSRTGVDEAFF
TRBJ2-3	TRBV5-1	14	CASSFGLAGDTQYF
TRBJ1-1	TRBV10-3	17	CAISTGDGALRDTEAFF
TRBJ2-7	TRBV10-3	15	CAITSPGVAGGVRYF
TRBJ1-2	TRBV6-6	14	CASSTRQSNYGYTF
TRBJ1-3	TRBV5-5	18	CASSFSFDTGGSGNTIYF
TRBJ2-1	TRBV13	15	CASSSYATSSDEQFF
TRBJ2-7	TRBV28	11	CASSLTVEQYF
TRBJ1-2	TRBV6-5	13	CASSPQGSGGYTF
TRBJ2-5	TRBV30	11	CAWSPRETQYF
TRBJ2-1	TRBV11-2	16	CASSARLAALYNEQFF
TRBJ2-3	TRBV28	14	CASGLAGEPDTQYF
TRBJ2-2	TRBV29-1	17	CSVEGQGRGRNTGELFF
TRBJ2-5	TRBV14	13	CASRLGPGETQYF
TRBJ2-1	TRBV19	14	CASRGDRAWDEQFF
TRBJ2-5	TRBV18	15	CASSPRTSGLETQYF
TRBJ2-1	TRBV5-4	13	CASSWEFGNEQFF
TRBJ2-3	TRBV5-4	16	CASSLERLAGTDTQYF
TRBJ2-1	TRBV5-1	15	CASSSSGSGYNEQFF
TRBJ1-2	TRBV28	16	CASSPRGRDIYYGYTF
TRBJ2-2	TRBV28	12	CASSYSTGELFF